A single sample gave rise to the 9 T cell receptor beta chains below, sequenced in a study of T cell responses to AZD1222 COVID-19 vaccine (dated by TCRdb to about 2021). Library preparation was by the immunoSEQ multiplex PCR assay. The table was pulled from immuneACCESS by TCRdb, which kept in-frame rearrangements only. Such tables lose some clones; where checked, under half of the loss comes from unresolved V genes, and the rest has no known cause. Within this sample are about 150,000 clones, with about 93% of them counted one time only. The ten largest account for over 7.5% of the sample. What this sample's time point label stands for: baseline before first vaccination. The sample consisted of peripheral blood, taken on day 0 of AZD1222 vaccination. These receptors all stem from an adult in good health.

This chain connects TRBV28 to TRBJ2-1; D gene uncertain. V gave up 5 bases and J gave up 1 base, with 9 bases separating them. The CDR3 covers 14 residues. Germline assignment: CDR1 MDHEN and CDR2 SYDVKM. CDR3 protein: CASSLQVSYNEQFF. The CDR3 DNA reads TGTGCCAGCAGTCTTCAGGTTTCCTACAATGAGCAGTTCTTC.

In DNA form, the CDR3 reads TGTGCCAGCAGCAGAGGGGGCACTGAAGCTTTCTTT. As protein: CASSRGGTEAFF. The chain links TRBV3-1 (or the pseudogene TRBV3-2) to TRBJ1-1; tentative D call: TRBD1 (6 bases). Trimming pared 5 bases from V and 4 bases from J, leaving 8 bases between. Germline-derived CDR1 and CDR2 are LGHDT and YNNKEL (reference sequence). The CDR3 extends over 12 amino acids.

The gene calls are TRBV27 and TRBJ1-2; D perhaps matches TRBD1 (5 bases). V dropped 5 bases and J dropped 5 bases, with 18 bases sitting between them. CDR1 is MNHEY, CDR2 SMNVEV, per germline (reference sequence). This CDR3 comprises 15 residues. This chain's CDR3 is CASSQTRGLGYGYTF. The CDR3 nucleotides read TGTGCCAGCAGTCAAACAAGGGGTTTAGGGTATGGCTACACCTTC.

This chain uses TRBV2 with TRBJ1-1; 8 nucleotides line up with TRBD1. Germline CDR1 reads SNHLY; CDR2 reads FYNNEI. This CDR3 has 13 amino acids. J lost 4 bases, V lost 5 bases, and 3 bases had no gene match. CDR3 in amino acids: CASSYDRGTEAFF. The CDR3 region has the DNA TGTGCCAGCAGTTACGACAGGGGCACTGAAGCTTTCTTT.

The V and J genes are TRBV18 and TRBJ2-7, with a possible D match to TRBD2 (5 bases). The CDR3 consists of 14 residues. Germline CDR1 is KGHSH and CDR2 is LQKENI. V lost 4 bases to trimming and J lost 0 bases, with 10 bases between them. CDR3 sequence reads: CASSLVEGSYEQYF. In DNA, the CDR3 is TGTGCCAGCTCACTAGTCGAGGGCTCCTACGAGCAGTACTTC.

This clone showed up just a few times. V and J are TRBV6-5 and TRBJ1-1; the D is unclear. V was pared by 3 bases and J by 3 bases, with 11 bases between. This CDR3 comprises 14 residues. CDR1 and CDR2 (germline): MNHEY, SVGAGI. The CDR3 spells CASSYGFADTEAFF. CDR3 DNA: TGTGCCAGCAGTTATGGGTTTGCGGACACTGAAGCTTTCTTT.

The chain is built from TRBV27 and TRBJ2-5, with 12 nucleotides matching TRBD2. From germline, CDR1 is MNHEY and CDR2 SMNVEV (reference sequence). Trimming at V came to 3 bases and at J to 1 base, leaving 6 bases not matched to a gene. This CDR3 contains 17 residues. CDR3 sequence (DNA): TGTGCCAGCAGTTTTACTAGCGGGGGGTCGCCCCAAGAGACCCAGTACTTC. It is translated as CASSFTSGGSPQETQYF.

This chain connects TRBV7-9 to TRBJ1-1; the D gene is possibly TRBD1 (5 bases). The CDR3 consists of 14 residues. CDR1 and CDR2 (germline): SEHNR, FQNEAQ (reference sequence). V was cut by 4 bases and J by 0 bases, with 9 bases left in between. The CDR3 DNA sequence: TGTGCCAGCAGCTCCCAAGGGGTGAACACTGAAGCTTTCTTT. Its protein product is CASSSQGVNTEAFF.

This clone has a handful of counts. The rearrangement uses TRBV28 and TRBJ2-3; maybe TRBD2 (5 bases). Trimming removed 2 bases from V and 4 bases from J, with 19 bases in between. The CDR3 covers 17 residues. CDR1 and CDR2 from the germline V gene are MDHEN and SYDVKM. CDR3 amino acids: CASSLDAGEEVSDTQYF. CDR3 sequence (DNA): TGTGCCAGCAGTTTAGATGCAGGCGAGGAGGTTTCAGATACGCAGTATTTT.